A single sample is the source of the 19 T cell receptor beta chains below, sequenced in a study of identical twins. MiXCR, applied by TCRdb to the 5' RACE reads, yields one record per CDR3 protein. The data hold a few hundred thousand distinct CDR3 sequences, with roughly 9.9% observed a single time. These data were also filed under a second study, of yellow fever vaccine responses in identical twins.

Sequenced input: PBMCs. These TCRs come from a woman younger than 35 in good health.

This chain joins TRBV20-1 and TRBJ1-1; TRBD1 aligns across 7 bases. The CDR3 has 14 amino acids. The junction had 14 bases not matched to a gene; V was cut back by 6 bases and J by 7 bases. The V gene's germline CDR1 is DFQATT and CDR2 SNEGSKA (reference sequence). CDR3 nucleotides: TGCAGTGCCCTATACAGGACAGGAGCCGGTGAAGCTTTCTTT. Translation: CSALYRTGAGEAFF.

The chain combines TRBV25-1 with TRBJ2-3; D unclear. The V end was cut by 2 bases, the J end by 0 bases, with 6 bases between. This CDR3 region has 14 residues. Germline CDR1 reads MGHDK; CDR2 reads SYGVNS. CDR3 in DNA: TGTGCCAGCAGTGAAACGGCTAGCACAGATACGCAGTATTTT. This translates into CASSETASTDTQYF.

This clonotype was seen at least ten times. CDR3 amino acids: CASSFLTGTDTQYF. The CDR3 nucleotides read TGTGCCAGCAGTTTTTTAACAGGGACAGATACGCAGTATTTT. V gene TRBV27 combines with J gene TRBJ2-3; tentatively, D is TRBD1 (6 bases). V shed 3 bases and J shed 3 bases, with 10 bases lying between them. This CDR3 is 14 amino acids long. Germline values: CDR1 MNHEY, CDR2 SMNVEV (reference sequence).

This clonotype was recorded at least ten times. The rearrangement uses TRBV7-3 and TRBJ2-1; 7 nucleotides align to TRBD2. CDR1 is SGHTA and CDR2 is FQGTGA in the germline V gene. V lost 5 bases, J lost 4 bases, and 11 bases stayed unmatched. The CDR3 runs 16 residues. The CDR3 sequence: CASSVGLVGRYNEQFF. CDR3 coding DNA: TGTGCCAGCAGCGTAGGACTAGTAGGGCGGTACAATGAGCAGTTCTTC.

This chain joins TRBV5-1 and TRBJ2-1; 12 bases fit TRBD2. The CDR3 has 16 residues. Germline values: CDR1 SGHRS, CDR2 YFSETQ. V lost 0 bases and J lost 6; bases outside the gene matches: 4. Written as DNA, the CDR3 is TGCGCCAGCAGCTTGGGGACTAGCGGGATTATCAATGAGCAGTTCTTC. The encoded protein is CASSLGTSGIINEQFF.

V usage is TRBV29-1 and J usage is TRBJ2-1; 7 bases map to TRBD1. The CDR3 is 13 residues long. V shed 6 bases and J 8 bases; nucleotides not matched to a gene: 10. Looked up from germline, CDR1 is SQVTM and CDR2 is ANQGSEA. CDR3: CSVDDRVRDEQFF. The CDR3 DNA is TGCAGCGTGGATGACAGGGTGAGAGATGAGCAGTTCTTC.

The V call is TRBV4-1, the J call TRBJ2-4; a possible D gene is TRBD2 (6 bases). Between the trimmed V and J ends, which lost 0 bases and 0 bases, there was a span of 15 bases. Looked up from germline, CDR1 is MGHRA and CDR2 is YSYEKL. This CDR3 has 18 amino acids. This CDR3 is CASSQDQWGLIAKNIQYF. The CDR3 region has the DNA TGCGCCAGCAGCCAAGACCAATGGGGACTCATAGCCAAAAACATTCAGTACTTC.

Only a few counts were recorded for this clonotype. The genes are TRBV27 and TRBJ2-7, with TRBD2 as a possible D gene (5 bases). Germline V gene sequence: CDR1 MNHEY, CDR2 SMNVEV (reference sequence). V lost 0 bases and J 0 bases, leaving 9 bases between the germline ends. The CDR3 spans 15 residues. The CDR3 protein is CASSLSSDYSYEQYF. CDR3 DNA sequence: TGTGCCAGCAGTTTATCAAGCGACTACTCCTACGAGCAGTACTTC.

The sample holds a few counts of this clonotype. The chain couples TRBV29-1 to TRBJ2-7; 7 positions agree with TRBD1. The CDR3 totals 12 residues. Germline V CDR1 and CDR2: SQVTM, ANQGSEA. V lost 4 bases to trimming and J lost 5 bases; unmatched junction nucleotides: 5. CDR3: CSVAGGSDEQYF. DNA of the CDR3: TGCAGCGTTGCAGGGGGATCGGACGAGCAGTACTTC.

This rearrangement joins TRBV24-1 to TRBJ2-7; D remains ambiguous. The CDR3 has 14 amino acids. The germline V gene encodes CDR1 KGHDR and CDR2 SFDVKD. V was shortened by 3 bases and J by 0 bases, with 8 bases between the two germline ends. Here the CDR3 reads CATSDVSRSYEQYF. In DNA form, the CDR3 reads TGTGCCACCAGTGATGTCAGCCGCTCCTACGAGCAGTACTTC.

The rearrangement links TRBV9 to TRBJ1-2, with unresolved D. The germline V gene has CDR1 SGDLS and CDR2 YYNGEE. The CDR3 has 12 amino acids. V lost 3 bases, J lost 4 bases, and 7 bases lay in between. CDR3 in DNA: TGTGCCAGCAGCGACCCAGGCTATGGCTACACCTTC. It specifies CASSDPGYGYTF.

This clonotype was detected only a few times. The genes are TRBV20-1 and TRBJ2-7; 9 bases align to TRBD2. Germline V gene lookup returns CDR1 DFQATT and CDR2 SNEGSKA (reference sequence). The CDR3 has 16 residues. Germline trimming cut 0 bases from V and 2 bases from J; bases unmatched to any gene: 8. DNA for the CDR3: TGCAGTGCTAGAGATCAGCGACTAGCGGTCCCCTACGAGCAGTACTTC. Translating gives CSARDQRLAVPYEQYF.

The V call is TRBV4-1, the J call TRBJ2-2, with 7 bases matching TRBD1. The CDR3 is made up of 14 amino acids. Germline values: CDR1 MGHRA, CDR2 YSYEKL. J lost 6 bases, V lost 3 bases, and 4 bases had no gene match. CDR3 nucleotides: TGCGCCAGCAGCCACCTAGGGGGCGCCGGGGAGCTGTTTTTT. It translates to CASSHLGGAGELFF.

This clonotype was counted only a few times. The chain recombines TRBV5-1 with TRBJ2-2; 9 nucleotides match TRBD1. The CDR3 runs to 16 residues. In germline, CDR1 is SGHRS, CDR2 YFSETQ. J gave up 3 bases and V 4 bases, and 7 bases lay outside the gene matches. The CDR3 coding sequence is TGCGCCAGCAGCCGGCCGGGACAGGGTTACACCGGGGAGCTGTTTTTT. Encoded protein: CASSRPGQGYTGELFF. The full variable domain, completed using reference TRBV5-1 and TRBJ2-2, is KAGVTQTPRYLIKTRGQQVTLSCSPISGHRSVSWYQQTPGQGLQFLFEYFSETQRNKGNFPGRFSGRQFSNSRSEMNVSTLELGDSALYLCASSRPGQGYTGELFFGEGSRLTVL.

This clonotype was seen ten or more times. The chain has TRBV7-2 and TRBJ2-1; 10 bases line up with TRBD2. The CDR3 spans 16 residues. Trimming took 5 bases from V and 2 from J; bases not matched to a gene: 6. From germline, CDR1 is SGHTA and CDR2 FQGNSA. Here the CDR3 DNA reads TGTGCCAGCAGCATTAGCGGGAGGCCAGCCTACAATGAGCAGTTCTTC. Amino acids: CASSISGRPAYNEQFF.

This clonotype appeared many times. The V gene is TRBV12-3 or TRBV12-4, the J gene TRBJ2-5; possibly TRBD1 or TRBD2 for D (6 bases each). This CDR3 contains 17 residues. V lost 1 base and J lost 2, with 17 bases in between. CDR3 bases: TGTGCCAGCAGTTTAGATCTCGGGGGCTTGGCACAAGAGACCCAGTACTTC. It codes for CASSLDLGGLAQETQYF.

This clonotype came up many times. The V and J genes are TRBV29-1 and TRBJ2-2; maybe TRBD2 (6 bases). The germline V gene has CDR1 SQVTM and CDR2 ANQGSEA. The CDR3 loop spans 14 amino acids. Trimming left V 3 bases short and J 4 bases short, with 12 bases between. CDR3: CSVDGGWSTGELFF. CDR3 DNA sequence: TGCAGCGTTGACGGGGGATGGTCCACCGGGGAGCTGTTTTTT.

The V and J genes are TRBV20-1 and TRBJ2-2; D gene ambiguous. Trimming removed 1 base from V and 6 bases from J, with 6 bases in between. There are 12 residues in the CDR3. The germline gives CDR1 DFQATT, CDR2 SNEGSKA (reference sequence). Written as DNA, the CDR3 is TGCAGTGCTAGAGCGGCCCCCGGGGAGCTGTTTTTT. This translates into CSARAAPGELFF.

The table lists this clonotype with many counts. The chain joins TRBV2 to TRBJ2-2; 7 bases are a match to TRBD1. V trimming: 8 bases; J trimming: 0 bases; junction bases outside the gene matches: 6. Germline-derived CDR1 and CDR2 are SNHLY and FYNNEI. This CDR3 has 15 residues. Written as DNA, the CDR3 is TGTGCCAGCCACCCCGGGACAGCGAACACCGGGGAGCTGTTTTTT. It yields the protein CASHPGTANTGELFF. The full variable domain, completed using reference TRBV2 and TRBJ2-2, is EPEVTQTPSHQVTQMGQEVILRCVPISNHLYFYWYRQILGQKVEFLVSFYNNEISEKSEIFDDQFSVERPDGSNFTLKIRSTKLEDSAMYFCASHPGTANTGELFFGEGSRLTVL.